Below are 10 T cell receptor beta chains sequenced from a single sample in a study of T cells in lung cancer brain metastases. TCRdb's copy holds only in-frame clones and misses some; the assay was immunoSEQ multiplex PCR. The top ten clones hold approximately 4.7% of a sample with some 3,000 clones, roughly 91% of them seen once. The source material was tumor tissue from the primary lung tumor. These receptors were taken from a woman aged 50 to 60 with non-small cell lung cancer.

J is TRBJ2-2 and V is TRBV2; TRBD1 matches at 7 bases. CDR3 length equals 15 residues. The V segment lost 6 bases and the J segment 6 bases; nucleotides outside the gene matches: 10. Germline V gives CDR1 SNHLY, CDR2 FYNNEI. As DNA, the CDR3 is TGTGCCAGCAGGGGGGAAACACAGGGGTCCGGGGAGCTGTTTTTT. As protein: CASRGETQGSGELFF.

This chain's CDR3 is CASTQGSGNTIYF. The CDR3 nucleotides are TGTGCCAGCACACAGGGCTCTGGAAACACCATATATTTT. V usage is TRBV7-2 and J usage is TRBJ1-3; a possible D gene is TRBD1 (6 bases). Germline CDR1 and CDR2: SGHTA and FQGNSA. CDR3 length equals 13 residues. V lost 7 bases to trimming and J lost 0 bases, with 7 bases between them.

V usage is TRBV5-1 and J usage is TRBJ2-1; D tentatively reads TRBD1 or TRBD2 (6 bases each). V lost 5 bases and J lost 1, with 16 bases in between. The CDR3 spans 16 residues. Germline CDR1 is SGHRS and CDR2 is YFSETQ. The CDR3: CASRGGNRDSYNEQFF. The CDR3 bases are TGCGCCAGCAGGGGGGGCAACCGTGATTCCTACAATGAGCAGTTCTTC. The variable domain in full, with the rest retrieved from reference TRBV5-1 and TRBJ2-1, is KAGVTQTPRYLIKTRGQQVTLSCSPISGHRSVSWYQQTPGQGLQFLFEYFSETQRNKGNFPGRFSGRQFSNSRSEMNVSTLELGDSALYLCASRGGNRDSYNEQFFGPGTRLTVL.

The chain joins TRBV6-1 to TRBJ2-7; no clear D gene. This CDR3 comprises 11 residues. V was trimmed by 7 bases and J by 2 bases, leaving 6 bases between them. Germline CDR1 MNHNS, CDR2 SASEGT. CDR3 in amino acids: CASMETYEQYF. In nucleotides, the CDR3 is TGTGCCAGCATGGAAACCTACGAGCAGTACTTC.

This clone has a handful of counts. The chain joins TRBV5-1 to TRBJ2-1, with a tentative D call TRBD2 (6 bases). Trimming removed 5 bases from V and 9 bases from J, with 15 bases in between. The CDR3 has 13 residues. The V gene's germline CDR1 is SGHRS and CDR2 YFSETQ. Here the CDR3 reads CASSTEGRTEQFF. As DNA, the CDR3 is TGCGCCAGCAGTACGGAGGGCCGTACTGAGCAGTTCTTC.

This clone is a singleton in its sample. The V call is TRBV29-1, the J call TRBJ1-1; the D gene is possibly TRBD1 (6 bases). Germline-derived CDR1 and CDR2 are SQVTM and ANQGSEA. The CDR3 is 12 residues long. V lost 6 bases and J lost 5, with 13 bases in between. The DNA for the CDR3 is TGCAGCGTGGTAGGGGGAGGTACTGAAGCTTTCTTT. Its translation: CSVVGGGTEAFF.

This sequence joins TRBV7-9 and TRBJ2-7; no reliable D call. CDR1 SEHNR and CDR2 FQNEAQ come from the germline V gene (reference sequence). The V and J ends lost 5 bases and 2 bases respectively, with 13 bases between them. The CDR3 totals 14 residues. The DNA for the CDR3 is TGTGCCAGCAGCCCGGGTTCAGCGCCCTACGAGCAGTACTTC. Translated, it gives CASSPGSAPYEQYF.

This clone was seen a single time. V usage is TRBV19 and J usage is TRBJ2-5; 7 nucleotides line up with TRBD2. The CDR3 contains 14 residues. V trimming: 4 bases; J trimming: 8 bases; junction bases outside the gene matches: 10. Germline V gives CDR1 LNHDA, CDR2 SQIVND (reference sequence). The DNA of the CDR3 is TGTGCCAGTAGTAGCCGACTAGCCCAGATTACCCAGTACTTC. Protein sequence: CASSSRLAQITQYF.

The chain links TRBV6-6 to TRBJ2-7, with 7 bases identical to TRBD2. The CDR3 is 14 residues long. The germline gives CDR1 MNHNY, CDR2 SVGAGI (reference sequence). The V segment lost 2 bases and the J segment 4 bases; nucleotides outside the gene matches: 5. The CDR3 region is CASSYGGEPYEQYF. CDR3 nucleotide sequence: TGTGCCAGCAGTTACGGGGGGGAACCGTACGAGCAGTACTTC.

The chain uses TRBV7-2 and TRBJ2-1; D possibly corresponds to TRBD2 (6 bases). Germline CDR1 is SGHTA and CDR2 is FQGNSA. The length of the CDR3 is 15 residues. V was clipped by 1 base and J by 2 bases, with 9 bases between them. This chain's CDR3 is CASSLVAVPYNEQFF. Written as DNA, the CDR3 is TGTGCCAGCAGCTTAGTAGCGGTTCCCTACAATGAGCAGTTCTTC. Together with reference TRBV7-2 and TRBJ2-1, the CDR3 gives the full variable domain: GAGVSQSPSNKVTEKGKDVELRCDPISGHTALYWYRQSLGQGLEFLIYFQGNSAPDKSGLPSDRFSAERTGGSVSTLTIQRTQQEDSAVYLCASSLVAVPYNEQFFGPGTRLTVL.